These T cell receptor beta chains were read from a single sample in a study of post-analysis software for immune sequencing data. TCRdb processed the PCR reads anew with MiXCR; each CDR3 protein has one entry. The sample yields over 700,000 distinct CDR3 sequences, 25% to 30% seen once. The material sequenced was blood. The receptors shown here come from a girl under 18 with multiple sclerosis. Both conserved end residues are part of each CDR3. Fields, in order: V gene, CDR3 protein.

V: TRBV15; CDR3: CATSRDRVNTEAFF
V: TRBV7-9; CDR3: CASSFGTGFEKLFF
V: TRBV6-6; CDR3: CASIRPGQLSTGELFF
V: TRBV10-3; CDR3: CAISAGQGVQETQYF
V: TRBV6-6; CDR3: CASMGQGSLLGYTF
V: TRBV3-1; CDR3: CASSQVQNTGELFF
V: TRBV20-1; CDR3: CSASRTDRGLGGYTF
V: TRBV20-1; CDR3: CSARDGGGSSYEQYF
V: TRBV5-1; CDR3: CARADQGKYF
V: TRBV5-1; CDR3: CASSFIGGHADTQYF
V: TRBV15; CDR3: CATSRARWGGPLAKNIQYF
V: TRBV6-5; CDR3: CASSSTGQGPKHYGYTF
V: TRBV27; CDR3: CASSLLQGGSRRGYTF
V: TRBV5-1; CDR3: CASSFGTDEAFF
V: TRBV5-1; CDR3: CASSWGGATQETQYF
V: TRBV6-5; CDR3: CASSYLRNEKLFF
V: TRBV2; CDR3: CASSEPQGAATTEAFF
V: TRBV7-2; CDR3: CASRGLPNEQFF
V: TRBV5-1; CDR3: CASSERPTGANVLTF
V: TRBV6-5; CDR3: CASNPGTSGTYNEQFF
V: TRBV5-1; CDR3: CASSLGRIYNSPLHF
V: TRBV28; CDR3: CASRRATGYGYTF
V: TRBV7-2; CDR3: CASTPDPIYNEQFF
V: TRBV20-1; CDR3: CSARGSGRASYEQYF
V: TRBV20-1; CDR3: CSARGRGQGEGETQYF
V: TRBV20-1; CDR3: CSARRGGTLGPMNTEAFF
V: TRBV5-1; CDR3: CASSSTGEESQYF
V: TRBV14; CDR3: CASSRGRGGWDSYEQYF
V: TRBV7-2; CDR3: CASSFRGAARGPQYF
V: TRBV3-1; CDR3: CASSPRIGNYGYTF
V: TRBV20-1; CDR3: CSARSGSMNEQFF
V: TRBV11-1; CDR3: CASSRPARWQARSSGANVLTF
V: TRBV5-1; CDR3: CASSPGVTNQPQHF
V: TRBV21-1; CDR3: CAPEARSSYEQYF
V: TRBV10-3; CDR3: CAIGPAGRGSTDTQYF
V: TRBV12-3/TRBV12-4; CDR3: CASSRGQGALRSGYTF
V: TRBV5-1; CDR3: CASSIHQTSGRPHEQYF
V: TRBV28; CDR3: CASRPPVGRGKHEQYF
V: TRBV9; CDR3: CASSVRTGRAQYF
V: TRBV6-1; CDR3: CASSDPGTGWEETQYF